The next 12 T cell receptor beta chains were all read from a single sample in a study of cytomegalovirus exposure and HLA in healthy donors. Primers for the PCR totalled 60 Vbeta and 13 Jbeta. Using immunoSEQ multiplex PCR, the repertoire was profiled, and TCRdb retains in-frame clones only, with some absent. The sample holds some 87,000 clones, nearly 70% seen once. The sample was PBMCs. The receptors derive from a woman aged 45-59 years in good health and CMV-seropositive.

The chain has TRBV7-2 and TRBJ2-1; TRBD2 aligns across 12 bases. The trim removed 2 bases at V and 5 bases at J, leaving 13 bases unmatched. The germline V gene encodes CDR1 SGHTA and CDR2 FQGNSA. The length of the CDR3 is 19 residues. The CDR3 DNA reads TGTGCCAGCAGCTTAAGGATCCGAACTAGCGGGAGGCCCAACAATGAGCAGTTCTTC. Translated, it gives CASSLRIRTSGRPNNEQFF.

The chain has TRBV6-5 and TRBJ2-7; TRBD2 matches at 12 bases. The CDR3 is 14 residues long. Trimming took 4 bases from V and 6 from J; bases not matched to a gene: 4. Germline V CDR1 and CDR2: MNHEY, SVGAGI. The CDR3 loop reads CASSFGLAGIEQYF. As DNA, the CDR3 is TGTGCCAGCAGTTTCGGACTAGCGGGAATCGAGCAGTACTTC.

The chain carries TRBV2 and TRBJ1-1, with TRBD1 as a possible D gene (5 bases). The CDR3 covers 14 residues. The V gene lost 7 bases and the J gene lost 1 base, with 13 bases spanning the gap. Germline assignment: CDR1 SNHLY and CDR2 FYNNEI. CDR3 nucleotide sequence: TGTGCCAGCAATGGGGGGAGTACGAACACTGAAGCTTTCTTT. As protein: CASNGGSTNTEAFF.

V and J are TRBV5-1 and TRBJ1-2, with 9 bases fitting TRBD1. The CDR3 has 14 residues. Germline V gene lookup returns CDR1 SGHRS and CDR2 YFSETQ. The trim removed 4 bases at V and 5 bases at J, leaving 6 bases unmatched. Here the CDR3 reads CASSPRQGGYGYTF. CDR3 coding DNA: TGCGCCAGCAGCCCCAGACAGGGGGGATATGGCTACACCTTC.

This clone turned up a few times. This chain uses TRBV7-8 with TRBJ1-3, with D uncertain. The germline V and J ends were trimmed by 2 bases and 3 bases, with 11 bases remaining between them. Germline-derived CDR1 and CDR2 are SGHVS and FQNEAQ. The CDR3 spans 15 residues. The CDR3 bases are TGTGCCAGCAGCTTAAGCCGAGGCCTTGGAAACACCATATATTTT. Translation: CASSLSRGLGNTIYF.

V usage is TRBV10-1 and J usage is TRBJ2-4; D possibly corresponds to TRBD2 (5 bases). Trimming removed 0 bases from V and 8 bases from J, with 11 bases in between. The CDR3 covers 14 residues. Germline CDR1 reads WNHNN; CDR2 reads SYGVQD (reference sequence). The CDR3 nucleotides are TGCGCCAGCAGTGAGTCAGAGGGAGAGGACATTCAGTACTTC. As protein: CASSESEGEDIQYF.

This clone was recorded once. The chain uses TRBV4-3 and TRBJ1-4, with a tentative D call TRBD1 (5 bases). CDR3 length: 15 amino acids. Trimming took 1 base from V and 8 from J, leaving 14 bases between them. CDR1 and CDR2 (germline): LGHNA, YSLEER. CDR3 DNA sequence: TGCGCCAGCAGCCAAGTATCAGGGTTGGGAGAAAAACTGTTTTTT. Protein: CASSQVSGLGEKLFF.

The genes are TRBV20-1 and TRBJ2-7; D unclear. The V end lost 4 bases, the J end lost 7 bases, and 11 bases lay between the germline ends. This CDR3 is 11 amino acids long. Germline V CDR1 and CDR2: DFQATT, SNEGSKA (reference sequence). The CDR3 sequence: CSATSQREQYF. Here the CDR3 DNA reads TGCAGTGCTACTAGTCAAAGGGAGCAGTACTTC.

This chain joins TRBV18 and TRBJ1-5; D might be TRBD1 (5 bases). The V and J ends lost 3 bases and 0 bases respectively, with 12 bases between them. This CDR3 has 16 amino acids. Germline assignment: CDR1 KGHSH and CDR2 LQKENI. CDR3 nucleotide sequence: TGTGCCAGCTCACCCCAGGGACTTCGTAGCAATCAGCCCCAGCATTTT. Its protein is CASSPQGLRSNQPQHF.

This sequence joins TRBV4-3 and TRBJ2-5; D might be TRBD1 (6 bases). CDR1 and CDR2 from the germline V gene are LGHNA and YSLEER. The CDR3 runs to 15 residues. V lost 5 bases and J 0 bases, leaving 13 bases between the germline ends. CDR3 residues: CASSYGQQYQETQYF. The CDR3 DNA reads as TGCGCCAGCAGCTACGGACAGCAGTACCAAGAGACCCAGTACTTC.

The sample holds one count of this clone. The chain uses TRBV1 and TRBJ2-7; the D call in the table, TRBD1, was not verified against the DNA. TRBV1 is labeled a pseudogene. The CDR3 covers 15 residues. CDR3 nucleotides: TGCACCAGCAGCCCTTCGGACAGGAGCGATAAGGGGCAGTACTTC. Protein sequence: CTSSPSDRSDKGQYF.

The CDR3 loop reads CASSLGTSGRASEQFF. The CDR3, as DNA: TGCGCCAGCAGCTTAGGGACTAGCGGGAGGGCCAGTGAGCAGTTCTTC. The rearrangement links TRBV5-1 to TRBJ2-1, with 16 bases matching TRBD2. This CDR3 spans 16 amino acids. Germline V lookup: CDR1 SGHRS, CDR2 YFSETQ. The junction had 5 bases not matched to a gene; V was cut back by 2 bases and J by 9 bases. Complete variable domain (other parts from reference TRBV5-1 and TRBJ2-1): KAGVTQTPRYLIKTRGQQVTLSCSPISGHRSVSWYQQTPGQGLQFLFEYFSETQRNKGNFPGRFSGRQFSNSRSEMNVSTLELGDSALYLCASSLGTSGRASEQFFGPGTRLTVL.